Many counts were recorded for the clone carrying this TCR beta chain. Its matching antigen is unknown. Time point reported: newly diagnosed GD, antithyroid drugs for less than 3 months. RNA extracted from PBMCs served as the sequencing template. CDR3 length equals 13 residues. Trimming left V 4 bases short and J 5 bases short, with 11 bases between. Germline lookup yields CDR1 SQVTM and CDR2 ANQGSEA. CDR3-region Arm-PCR and iRepertoire HTBI primers produced the TCR beta libraries. TCRdb fed the multiplex PCR reads into MiXCR, producing one record per CDR3 protein. Found here are 520,000 or so distinct CDR3 sequences, more than 10% of them singletons; the top ten hold approximately 9%. The sample belongs to a study of regulatory T cells in long-lasting Graves disease. The study's findings and limits: Persistent patients shared more public clonotypes (roughly 2,500) than new patients (966).

The sample was also linked to a second study, of T cells in Graves' hyperthyroidism and ophthalmopathy. From that paper: Primed by the HTBI set, a first-round RT-PCR was run on the TCR CDR3. Researchers found most expanded thyroid clonotypes above 0.001 in blood as well.

The chain uses TRBV29-1 and TRBJ1-4, with D possibly TRBD1 on 5 matching bases. Specimen: peripheral blood mononuclear cells (PBMCs), collected at new diagnosis, from a patient treated with antithyroid drugs. The sequence came from a woman aged 25 to 45 with Graves disease. For the CDR3, the DNA is TGCAGCGTTGCCAGGGCGTTGAATGAAAAACTGTTTTTT. Its translation: CSVARALNEKLFF.